This T cell receptor beta chain was obtained from a study of T cells in Graves' hyperthyroidism and ophthalmopathy. Study summary: Before any treatment, at initial diagnosis, peripheral blood was collected. Study results and limitations: Within blood appeared most thyroid clonotypes that had expanded above 0.001.

This clonotype was detected ten times or more. The antigen remains unidentified. The V gene lost 0 bases and the J gene lost 6 bases, with 16 bases spanning the gap. The CDR3 contains 15 residues. The germline CDR1 and CDR2 sequences are GTSNPN and SVGIG (reference sequence). The TCR beta CDR3 regions underwent amplification using RNA transcripts as the source. The HTBI primer set drove a first-round RT-PCR of the TCR CDR3. TCRdb re-called the multiplex PCR reads with MiXCR, one entry per CDR3 protein. The table shows roughly 250,000 distinct CDR3 sequences, with around 15% occurring only once. V gene TRBV30 combines with J gene TRBJ2-3; D is possibly TRBD1 (5 bases). The origin of this receptor is a woman aged 18-29 years with Graves' ophthalmopathy. Sequencing input: blood. The CDR3 spells CAWSVWMAGKDTQYF. Written as DNA, the CDR3 is TGTGCCTGGAGTGTTTGGATGGCAGGGAAGGATACGCAGTATTTT.